Sequencing of this TCR beta chain was carried out in a study of neurological immune-mediated disorders. Study-level results: Multiple sclerosis was found to have the least TCR clonal expansion, below healthy controls, and HTLV-1-associated myelopathy the most.

Many counts were recorded for this clonotype. Its matching antigen is unknown. TCRdb recomputed calls from the 5' RACE reads with MiXCR, one row per CDR3 protein. Here the sample spans about 55,000 distinct CDR3 sequences, roughly 4.4% being singletons. This CDR3 has 15 residues. V lost 0 bases and J 0 bases, leaving 11 bases between the germline ends. Germline-derived CDR1 and CDR2 are DFQATT and SNEGSKA (reference sequence). The sequence was collected from a man aged 50 to 60 with multiple sclerosis. The material sequenced was PBMCs. The gene calls are TRBV20-1 and TRBJ1-1, with D tentatively TRBD1 (6 bases). The CDR3 protein is CSARDMGHLNTEAFF. In DNA, the CDR3 is TGCAGTGCTAGAGATATGGGACACCTGAACACTGAAGCTTTCTTT.